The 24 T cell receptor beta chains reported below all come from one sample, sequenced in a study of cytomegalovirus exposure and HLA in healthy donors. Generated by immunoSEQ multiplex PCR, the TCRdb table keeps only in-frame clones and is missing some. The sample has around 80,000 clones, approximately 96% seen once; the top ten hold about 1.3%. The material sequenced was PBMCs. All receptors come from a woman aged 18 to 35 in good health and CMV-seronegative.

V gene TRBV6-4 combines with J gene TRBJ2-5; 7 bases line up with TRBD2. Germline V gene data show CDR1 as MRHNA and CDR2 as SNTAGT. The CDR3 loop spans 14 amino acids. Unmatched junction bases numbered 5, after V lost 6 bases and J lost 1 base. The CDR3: CASSPTSLQETQYF. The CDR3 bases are TGTGCCAGCAGCCCGACTAGCCTCCAAGAGACCCAGTACTTC.

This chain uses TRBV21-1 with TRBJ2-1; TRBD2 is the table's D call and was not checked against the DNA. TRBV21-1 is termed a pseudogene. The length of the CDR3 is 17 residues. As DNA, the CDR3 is TGTGCCAGCAGCCAATGGAAGGGACTAGCGGAAGACAATGAGCAGTTCTTC. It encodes CASSQWKGLAEDNEQFF.

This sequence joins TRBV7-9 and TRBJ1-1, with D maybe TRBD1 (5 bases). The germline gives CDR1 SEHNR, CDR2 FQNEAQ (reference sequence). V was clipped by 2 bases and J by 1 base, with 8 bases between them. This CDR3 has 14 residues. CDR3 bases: TGTGCCAGCAGCTTAAGACAGAAGAACACTGAAGCTTTCTTT. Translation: CASSLRQKNTEAFF.

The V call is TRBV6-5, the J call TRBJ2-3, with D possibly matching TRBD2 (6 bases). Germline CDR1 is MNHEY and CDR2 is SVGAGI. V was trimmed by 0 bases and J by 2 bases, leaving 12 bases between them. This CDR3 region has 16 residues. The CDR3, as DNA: TGTGCCAGCAGTTACTCCATAGCGGAACCCACAGATACGCAGTATTTT. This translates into CASSYSIAEPTDTQYF.

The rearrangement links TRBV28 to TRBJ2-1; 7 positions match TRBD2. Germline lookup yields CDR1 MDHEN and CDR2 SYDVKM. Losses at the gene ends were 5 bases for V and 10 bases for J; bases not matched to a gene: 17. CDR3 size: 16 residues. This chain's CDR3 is CASSRPDSTLGGEQFF. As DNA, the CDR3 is TGTGCCAGCAGTCGACCTGACTCGACCCTCGGGGGGGAGCAGTTCTTC.

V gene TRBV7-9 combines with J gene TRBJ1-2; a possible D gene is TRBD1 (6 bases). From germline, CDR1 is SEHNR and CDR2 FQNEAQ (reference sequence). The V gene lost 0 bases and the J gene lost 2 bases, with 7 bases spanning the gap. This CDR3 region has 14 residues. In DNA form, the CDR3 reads TGTGCCAGCAGCTTAGCGGACAGAAACTATGGCTACACCTTC. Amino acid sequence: CASSLADRNYGYTF.

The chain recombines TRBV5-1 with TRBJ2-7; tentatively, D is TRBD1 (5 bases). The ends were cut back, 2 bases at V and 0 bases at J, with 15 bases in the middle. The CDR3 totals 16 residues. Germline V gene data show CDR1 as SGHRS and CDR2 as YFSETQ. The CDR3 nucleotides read TGCGCCAGCAGCTTAGCTCAGGGTTATAGCTCCTACGAGCAGTACTTC. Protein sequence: CASSLAQGYSSYEQYF.

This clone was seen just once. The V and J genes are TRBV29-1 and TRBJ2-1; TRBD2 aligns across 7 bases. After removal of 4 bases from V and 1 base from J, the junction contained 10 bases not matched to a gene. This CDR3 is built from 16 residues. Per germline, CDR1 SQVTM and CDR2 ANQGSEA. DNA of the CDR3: TGCAGCGTTGTTTTGCTAGCGGAGGGATCCTACAATGAGCAGTTCTTC. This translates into CSVVLLAEGSYNEQFF.

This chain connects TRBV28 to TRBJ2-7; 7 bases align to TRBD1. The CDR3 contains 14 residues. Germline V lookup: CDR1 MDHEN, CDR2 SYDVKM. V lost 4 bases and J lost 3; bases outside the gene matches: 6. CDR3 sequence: CASSSGYRGYEQYF. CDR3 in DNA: TGTGCCAGCAGTTCCGGGTACAGGGGCTACGAGCAGTACTTC.

The CDR3 here is CASSLGGDSRPQHF. The CDR3 DNA reads as TGTGCCAGCAGTCTCGGGGGGGATTCACGGCCCCAGCATTTT. V gene TRBV28 combines with J gene TRBJ1-5; D perhaps matches TRBD1 (5 bases). V was clipped by 5 bases and J by 9 bases, with 17 bases between them. The CDR3 is made up of 14 amino acids. Germline loops: CDR1 MDHEN, CDR2 SYDVKM.

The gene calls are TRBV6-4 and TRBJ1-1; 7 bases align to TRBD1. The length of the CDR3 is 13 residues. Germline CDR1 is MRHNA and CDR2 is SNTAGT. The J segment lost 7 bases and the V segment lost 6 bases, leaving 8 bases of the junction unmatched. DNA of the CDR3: TGTGCCAGCAGCCCAGACAGGGTAGGTGAAGCTTTCTTT. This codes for CASSPDRVGEAFF.

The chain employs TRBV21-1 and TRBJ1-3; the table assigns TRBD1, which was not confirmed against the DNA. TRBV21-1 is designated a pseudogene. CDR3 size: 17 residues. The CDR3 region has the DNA TGTGCCAGCAGCGACGTCGCACCAGGGGGCTCCGGAAACACCATATATTTT. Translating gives CASSDVAPGGSGNTIYF.

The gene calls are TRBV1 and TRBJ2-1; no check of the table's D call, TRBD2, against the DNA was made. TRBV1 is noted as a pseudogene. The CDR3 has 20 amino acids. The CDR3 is CTSSRALAGAALNLYNEQFF. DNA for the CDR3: TGCACCAGCAGCCGGGCACTAGCGGGAGCTGCCCTAAACCTCTACAATGAGCAGTTCTTC.

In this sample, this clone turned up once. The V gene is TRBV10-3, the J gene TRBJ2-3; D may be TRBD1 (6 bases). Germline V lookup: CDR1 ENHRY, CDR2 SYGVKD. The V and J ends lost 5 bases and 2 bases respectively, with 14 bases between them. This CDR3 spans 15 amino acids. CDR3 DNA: TGTGCCATCAGTTCGACAGGCGGACCCACAGATACGCAGTATTTT. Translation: CAISSTGGPTDTQYF.

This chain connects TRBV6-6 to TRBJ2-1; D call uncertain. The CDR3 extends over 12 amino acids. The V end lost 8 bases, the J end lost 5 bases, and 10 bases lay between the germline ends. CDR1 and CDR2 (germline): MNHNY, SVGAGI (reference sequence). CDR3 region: CASAPRDNEQFF. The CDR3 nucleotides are TGTGCCAGCGCACCTCGGGACAATGAGCAGTTCTTC.

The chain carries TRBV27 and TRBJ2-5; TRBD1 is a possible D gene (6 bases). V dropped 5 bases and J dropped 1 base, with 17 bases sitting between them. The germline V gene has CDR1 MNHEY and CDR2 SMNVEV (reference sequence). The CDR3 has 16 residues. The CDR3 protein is CASSPTGTRSQETQYF. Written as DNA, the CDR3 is TGTGCCAGCAGTCCAACCGGGACACGATCCCAAGAGACCCAGTACTTC.

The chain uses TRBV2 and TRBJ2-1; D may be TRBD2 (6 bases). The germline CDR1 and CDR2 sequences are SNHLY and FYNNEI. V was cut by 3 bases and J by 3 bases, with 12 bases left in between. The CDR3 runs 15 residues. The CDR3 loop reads CASSDNSGLYNEQFF. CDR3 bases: TGTGCCAGCAGTGATAATAGCGGACTCTACAATGAGCAGTTCTTC.

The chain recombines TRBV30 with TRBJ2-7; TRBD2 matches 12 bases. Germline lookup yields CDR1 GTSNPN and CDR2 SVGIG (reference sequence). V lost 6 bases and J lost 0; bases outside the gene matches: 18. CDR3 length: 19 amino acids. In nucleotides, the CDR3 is TGTGCCTGCTCCTCCTCCGGGACTAGCGGGTTGAGGAGCTCCTACGAGCAGTACTTC. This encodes CACSSSGTSGLRSSYEQYF.

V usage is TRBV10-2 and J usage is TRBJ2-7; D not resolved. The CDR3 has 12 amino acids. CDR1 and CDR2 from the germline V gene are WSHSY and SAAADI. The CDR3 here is CATSFWAYEQYF. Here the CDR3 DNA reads TGCGCGACATCATTTTGGGCCTACGAGCAGTACTTC.

CDR3 sequence reads: CASSQTGFAYEQYF. The CDR3, as DNA: TGTGCCAGCAGCCAGACAGGGTTCGCCTACGAGCAGTACTTC. V usage is TRBV7-9 and J usage is TRBJ2-7; 7 nucleotides match TRBD1. With 5 bases clipped from V and 2 bases from J, the junction kept 6 bases outside the gene matches. Germline V CDR1 and CDR2: SEHNR, FQNEAQ (reference sequence). This CDR3 is built from 14 residues.

Here the CDR3 DNA reads TGCGCCAGCATGAGTATAGCGGGATCTGGGGAGACCCAGTACTTC. This codes for CASMSIAGSGETQYF. J is TRBJ2-5 and V is TRBV5-1, with 8 positions matching TRBD2. From germline, CDR1 is SGHRS and CDR2 YFSETQ. This CDR3 region has 15 residues. V lost 6 bases and J lost 5; bases outside the gene matches: 12.

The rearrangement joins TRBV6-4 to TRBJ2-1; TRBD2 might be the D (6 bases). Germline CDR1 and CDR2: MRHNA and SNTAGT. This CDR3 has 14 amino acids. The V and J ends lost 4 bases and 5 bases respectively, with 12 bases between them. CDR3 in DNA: TGTGCCAGCAGTGCCTTTGGCGGGGACAATGAGCAGTTCTTC. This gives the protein CASSAFGGDNEQFF.

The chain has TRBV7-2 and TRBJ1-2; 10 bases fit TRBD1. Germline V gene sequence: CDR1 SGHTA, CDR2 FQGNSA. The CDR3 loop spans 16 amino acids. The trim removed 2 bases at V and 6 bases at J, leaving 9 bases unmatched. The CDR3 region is CASSLNPGTGDNGYTF. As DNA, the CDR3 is TGTGCCAGCAGCTTAAATCCCGGGACAGGGGACAATGGCTACACCTTC.

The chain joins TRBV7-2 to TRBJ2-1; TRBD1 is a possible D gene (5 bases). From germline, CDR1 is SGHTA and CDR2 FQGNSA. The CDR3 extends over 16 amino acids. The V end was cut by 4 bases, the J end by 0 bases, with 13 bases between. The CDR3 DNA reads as TGTGCCAGCAGCTCGGTGGGGCGGAGCTCCTACAATGAGCAGTTCTTC. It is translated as CASSSVGRSSYNEQFF. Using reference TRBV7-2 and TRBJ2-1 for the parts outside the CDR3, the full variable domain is GAGVSQSPSNKVTEKGKDVELRCDPISGHTALYWYRQSLGQGLEFLIYFQGNSAPDKSGLPSDRFSAERTGGSVSTLTIQRTQQEDSAVYLCASSSVGRSSYNEQFFGPGTRLTVL.